Sequencing of this T cell receptor beta chain was carried out in a study of neoadjuvant nivolumab and ipilimumab in lung cancer. Study-wide context: Nivolumab 3 mg/kg was given days 1, 15 and 29, plus ipilimumab 1 mg/kg day 1 in combination.

This CDR3 region has 15 residues. V lost 2 bases and J lost 3; bases outside the gene matches: 5. Germline values: CDR1 ENHRY, CDR2 SYGVKD. Study results and caveats: Blood richness before therapy tracked richness in tumors resected after neoadjuvant therapy. Compared with tumor-adjacent uninvolved lung, resected tumors showed greater richness and clonality. From pretherapy to surgery, tumor richness and clonality rose with dual therapy.

Note on this clone: Its antigen is currently unknown.

The repertoire was sequenced with immunoSEQ multiplex PCR; TCRdb's copy has only in-frame clones and lacks some. The table lists 10,000 to 15,000 clones, approximately 96% of them singletons. The TCR sequence derives from an adult with non-small cell lung cancer. This sample comprised peripheral blood, obtained after neoadjuvant nivolumab, alone or with ipilimumab, at or shortly before surgery. J is TRBJ2-7 and V is TRBV10-3; 9 bases match TRBD1. The CDR3 is CAISEAGTGYYEQYF. In DNA form, the CDR3 reads TGTGCCATCAGTGAGGCCGGGACAGGGTACTACGAGCAGTACTTC.